The T cell receptor (beta chain) described here comes from a study of graft-versus-host responses after intestinal transplantation. Looked up from germline, CDR1 is SEHNR and CDR2 is FQNEAQ (reference sequence). The V gene end was trimmed by 5 bases and the J gene end by 2 bases; junction bases not matched to a gene: 6. The CDR3 has 14 residues. Details on this clone: Its antigen is still unknown.

The method was immunoSEQ multiplex PCR; TCRdb's version includes in-frame clones alone and lacks a portion of them. The table lists about 10,000 clones, 80% to 95% of them singletons, with less than 6.5% in the top ten. Overall study results and limits: Declines in HvG clones occurring early post-transplant were associated with peak circulating GvH clone levels. Recipient marrow contained GvH clones, some of which appeared first in ileum or blood.

The TCR was taken from a human patient who received an intestinal transplant, so some T cells may come from the graft donor. This rearrangement joins TRBV7-9 to TRBJ2-7; TRBD2 agrees at 7 bases. Sequencing used PBMCs, obtained almost 70 days after transplant. In DNA, the CDR3 is TGTGCCAGCAGCATGGTGGCGGGGGCCTACGAGCAGTACTTC. Its translation is CASSMVAGAYEQYF. Drawing the rest from reference TRBV7-9 and TRBJ2-7, the complete variable domain is DTGVSQNPRHKITKRGQNVTFRCDPISEHNRLYWYRQTLGQGPEFLTYFQNEAQLEKSRLLSDRFSAERPKGSFSTLEIQRTEQGDSAMYLCASSMVAGAYEQYFGPGTRLTVT.